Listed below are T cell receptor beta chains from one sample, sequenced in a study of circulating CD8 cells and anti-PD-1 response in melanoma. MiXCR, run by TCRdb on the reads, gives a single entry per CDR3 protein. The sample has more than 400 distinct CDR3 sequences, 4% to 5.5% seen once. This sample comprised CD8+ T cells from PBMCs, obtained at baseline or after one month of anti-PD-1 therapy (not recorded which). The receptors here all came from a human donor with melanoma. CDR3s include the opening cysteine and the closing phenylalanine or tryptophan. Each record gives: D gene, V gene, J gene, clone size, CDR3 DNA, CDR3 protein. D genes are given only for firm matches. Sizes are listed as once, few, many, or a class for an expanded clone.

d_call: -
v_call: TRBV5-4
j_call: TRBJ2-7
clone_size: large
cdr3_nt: TGTGCCAGCAGCGGGGGGACACCTTACGAGCAGTACTTC
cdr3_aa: CASSGGTPYEQYF

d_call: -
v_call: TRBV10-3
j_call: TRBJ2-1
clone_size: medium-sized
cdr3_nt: TGTGCCATCAGTGAGTCATCAAAAGCGGGTATCTACAATGAGCAGTTCTTC
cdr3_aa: CAISESSKAGIYNEQFF

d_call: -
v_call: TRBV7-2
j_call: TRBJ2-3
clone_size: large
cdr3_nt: TGTGCCAGCAGCTCATCGCCTGCCCCCACAGATACGCAGTATTTT
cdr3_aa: CASSSSPAPTDTQYF

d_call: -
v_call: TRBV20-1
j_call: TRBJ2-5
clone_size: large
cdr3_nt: TGCAGTGCTAGCCCCCCTGCTGAGACCCAGTACTTC
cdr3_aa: CSASPPAETQYF

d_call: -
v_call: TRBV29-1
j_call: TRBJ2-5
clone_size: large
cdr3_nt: TGCAGCACAGGCAACCAAGAGACCCAGTACTTC
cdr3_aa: CSTGNQETQYF

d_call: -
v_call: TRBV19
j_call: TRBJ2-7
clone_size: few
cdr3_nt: TGTGCCAGTACCCCCGCAAGGGGTTCCTACGAGCAGTACTTC
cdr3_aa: CASTPARGSYEQYF

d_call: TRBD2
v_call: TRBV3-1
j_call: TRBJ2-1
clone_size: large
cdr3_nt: TGTGCCAGCAGCCAGGGGACTACCTTCCAGTTCTTC
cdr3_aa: CASSQGTTFQFF

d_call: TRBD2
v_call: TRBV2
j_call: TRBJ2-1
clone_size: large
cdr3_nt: TGTGCCAGCAGCGGATATTTAGCGGGAGTCCCCTCGAGGGAGCAGTTCTTC
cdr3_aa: CASSGYLAGVPSREQFF

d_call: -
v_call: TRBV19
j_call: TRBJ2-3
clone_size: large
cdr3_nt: TGTGCCAGTAGTCCAGGCCAGGATACGCAGTATTTT
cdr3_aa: CASSPGQDTQYF

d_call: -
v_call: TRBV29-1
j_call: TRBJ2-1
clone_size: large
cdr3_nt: TGCAGCGTTGAAGGGGACCCTGCCTACAATGAGCAGTTCTTC
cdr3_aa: CSVEGDPAYNEQFF

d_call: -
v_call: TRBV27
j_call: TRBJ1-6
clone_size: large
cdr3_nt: TGTGCCAGCAGTTTATTGGGAGGGAATTCACCCCTCCACTTT
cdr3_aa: CASSLLGGNSPLHF

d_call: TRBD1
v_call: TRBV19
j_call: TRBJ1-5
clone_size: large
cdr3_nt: TGTGCCAGTACCTCAGGGGGAAATAGCAATCAGCCCCAGCATTTT
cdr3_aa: CASTSGGNSNQPQHF

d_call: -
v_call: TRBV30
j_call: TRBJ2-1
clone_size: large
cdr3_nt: TGTGCCTGGGATGAGCAGTTCTTC
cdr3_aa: CAWDEQFF

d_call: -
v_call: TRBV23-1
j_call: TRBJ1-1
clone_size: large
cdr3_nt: TGCGCCAGCAGTCAACCGGGACATTGCATGAACACTGAAGCTTTCTTT
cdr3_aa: CASSQPGHCMNTEAFF

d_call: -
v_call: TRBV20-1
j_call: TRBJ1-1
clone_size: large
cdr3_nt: TGCAGTGCTAGAGATGGTAGAGCTTTCTTT
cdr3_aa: CSARDGRAFF

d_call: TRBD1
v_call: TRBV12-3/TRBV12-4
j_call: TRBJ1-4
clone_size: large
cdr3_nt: TGTGCCAGCAGTTCGACAGGGGTGTGGACTAATGAAAAACTGTTTTTT
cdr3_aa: CASSSTGVWTNEKLFF